These 3 T cell receptor beta chains originate from one sample sequenced in a study of spatial heterogeneity in lung cancer. One entry per CDR3 protein results from TCRdb running MiXCR on the 5' RACE reads. The sample has more than 2,500 distinct CDR3 sequences; 17% are singletons. General study findings and limits: Mutation tallies in tumors tracked expanded intratumoral alpha and beta TCR counts.

Time point in this sample: sample taken at primary tumor resection. For these TCRs, the target antigens are not known. Sequencing used lung tumor tissue, obtained at surgery. Receptors originate from a male donor with early-stage non-small cell lung cancer.

This clonotype was detected a few times. This chain connects TRBV27 to TRBJ1-6; the D gene is possibly TRBD1 (6 bases). This CDR3 region has 13 residues. Germline assignment: CDR1 MNHEY and CDR2 SMNVEV (reference sequence). V lost 5 bases and J 4 bases, leaving 6 bases between the germline ends. The CDR3 spells CASSTGYNSPLHF. CDR3 sequence (DNA): TGTGCCAGCAGTACAGGGTATAATTCACCCCTCCACTTT.

This clonotype turned up a few times. The V and J genes are TRBV30 and TRBJ2-1, with D unresolved. Trimming removed 5 bases from V and 5 bases from J, with 13 bases in between. CDR1 is GTSNPN, CDR2 SVGIG, per germline (reference sequence). The CDR3 totals 13 residues. The CDR3 loop reads CAWQALHDNEQFF. In nucleotides, the CDR3 is TGTGCCTGGCAGGCCCTGCACGACAATGAGCAGTTCTTC. Looking up the rest from reference TRBV30 and TRBJ2-1 gives the full variable domain: SQTIHQWPATLVQPVGSPLSLECTVEGTSNPNLYWYRQAAGRGLQLLFYSVGIGQISSEVPQNLSASRPQDRQFILSSKKLLLSDSGFYLCAWQALHDNEQFFGPGTRLTVL.

The sample holds a few counts of this clonotype. V is TRBV4-1 and J is TRBJ2-3; D is undetermined. The ends were cut back, 0 bases at V and 0 bases at J, with 4 bases in the middle. Germline CDR1 and CDR2: MGHRA and YSYEKL. This CDR3 is 14 amino acids long. The DNA for the CDR3 is TGCGCCAGCAGCCAAGAAAGCAGCACAGATACGCAGTATTTT. Translation gives CASSQESSTDTQYF.